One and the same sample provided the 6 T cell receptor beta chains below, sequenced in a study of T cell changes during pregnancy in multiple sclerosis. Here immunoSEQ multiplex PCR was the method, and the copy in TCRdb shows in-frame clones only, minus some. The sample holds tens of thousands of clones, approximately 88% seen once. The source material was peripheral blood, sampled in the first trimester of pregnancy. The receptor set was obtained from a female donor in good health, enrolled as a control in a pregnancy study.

CDR3 in amino acids: CASSFFPRDAGNYEQYF. CDR3 bases: TGTGCCAGCAGTTTTTTCCCACGGGACGCGGGAAACTACGAGCAGTACTTC. The chain carries TRBV27 and TRBJ2-7, with a tentative D call TRBD2 (6 bases). Germline values: CDR1 MNHEY, CDR2 SMNVEV (reference sequence). V was clipped by 3 bases and J by 3 bases, with 21 bases between them. This CDR3 comprises 17 residues.

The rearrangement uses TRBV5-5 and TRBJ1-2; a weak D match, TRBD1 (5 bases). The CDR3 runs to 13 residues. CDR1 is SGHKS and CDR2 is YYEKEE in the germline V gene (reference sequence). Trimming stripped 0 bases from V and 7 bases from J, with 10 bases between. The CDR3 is CASSLGQGFGYTF. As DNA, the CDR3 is TGTGCCAGCAGCTTGGGGCAGGGATTTGGCTACACCTTC.

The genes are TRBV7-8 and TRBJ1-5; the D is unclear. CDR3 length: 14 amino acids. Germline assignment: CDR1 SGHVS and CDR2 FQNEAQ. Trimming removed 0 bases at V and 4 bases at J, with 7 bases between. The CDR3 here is CASSLAVENQPQHF. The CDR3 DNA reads TGTGCCAGCAGCTTAGCGGTGGAGAATCAGCCCCAGCATTTT.

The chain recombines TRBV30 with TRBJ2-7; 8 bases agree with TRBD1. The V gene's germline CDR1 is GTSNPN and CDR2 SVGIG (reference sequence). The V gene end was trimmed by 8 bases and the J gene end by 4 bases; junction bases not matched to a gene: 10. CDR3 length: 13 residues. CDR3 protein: CASRQGKGYEQYF. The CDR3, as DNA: TGTGCCAGTAGACAGGGGAAAGGTTACGAGCAGTACTTC.

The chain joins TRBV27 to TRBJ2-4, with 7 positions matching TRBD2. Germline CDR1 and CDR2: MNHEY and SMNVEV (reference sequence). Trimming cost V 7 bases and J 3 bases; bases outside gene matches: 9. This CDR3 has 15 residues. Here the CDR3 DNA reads TGTGCCAGCACGGGGGGAACGAGGGACAAAAACATTCAGTACTTC. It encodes CASTGGTRDKNIQYF.

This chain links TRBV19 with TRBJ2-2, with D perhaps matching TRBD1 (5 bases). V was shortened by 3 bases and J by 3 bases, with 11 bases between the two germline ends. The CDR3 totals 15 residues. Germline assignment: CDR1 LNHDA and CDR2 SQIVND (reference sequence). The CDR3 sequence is CASSMAQGDTGELFF. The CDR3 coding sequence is TGTGCCAGTAGTATGGCGCAGGGCGACACCGGGGAGCTGTTTTTT.